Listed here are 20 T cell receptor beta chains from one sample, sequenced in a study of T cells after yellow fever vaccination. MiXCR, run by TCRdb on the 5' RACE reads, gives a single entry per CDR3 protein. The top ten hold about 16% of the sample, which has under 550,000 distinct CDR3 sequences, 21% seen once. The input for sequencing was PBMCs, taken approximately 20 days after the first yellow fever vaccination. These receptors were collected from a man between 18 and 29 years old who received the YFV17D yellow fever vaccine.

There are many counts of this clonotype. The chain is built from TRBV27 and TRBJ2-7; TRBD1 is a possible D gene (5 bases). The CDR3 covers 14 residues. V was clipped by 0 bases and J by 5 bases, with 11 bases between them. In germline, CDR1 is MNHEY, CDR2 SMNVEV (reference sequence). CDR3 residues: CASSLSPGHNEQYV. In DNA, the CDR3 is TGTGCCAGCAGTTTATCGCCCGGACACAACGAGCAGTACGTC.

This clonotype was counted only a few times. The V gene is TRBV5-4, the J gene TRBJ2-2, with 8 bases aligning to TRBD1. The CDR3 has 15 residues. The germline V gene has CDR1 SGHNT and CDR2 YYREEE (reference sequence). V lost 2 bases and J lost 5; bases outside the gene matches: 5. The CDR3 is CASSFGQGRTGELFF. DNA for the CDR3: TGTGCCAGCAGCTTTGGACAGGGAAGGACCGGGGAGCTGTTTTTT.

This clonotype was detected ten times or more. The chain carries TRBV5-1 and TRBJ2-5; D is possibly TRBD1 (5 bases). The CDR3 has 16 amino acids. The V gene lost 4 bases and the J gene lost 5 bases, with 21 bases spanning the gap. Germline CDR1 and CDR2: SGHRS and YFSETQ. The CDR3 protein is CASSPVPGAGLETQYF. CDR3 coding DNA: TGCGCCAGCAGCCCGGTCCCTGGGGCAGGGCTTGAGACCCAGTACTTC. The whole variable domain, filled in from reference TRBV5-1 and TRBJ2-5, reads KAGVTQTPRYLIKTRGQQVTLSCSPISGHRSVSWYQQTPGQGLQFLFEYFSETQRNKGNFPGRFSGRQFSNSRSEMNVSTLELGDSALYLCASSPVPGAGLETQYFGPGTRLLVL.

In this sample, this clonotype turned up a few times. The CDR3 sequence: CASSFGNNKSPLHF. The CDR3 coding sequence is TGTGCCAGCAGCTTTGGAAATAACAAATCACCCCTCCACTTT. J is TRBJ1-6 and V is TRBV5-4; unclear D gene. The germline gives CDR1 SGHNT, CDR2 YYREEE (reference sequence). Trimming left V 2 bases short and J 10 bases short, with 13 bases between. CDR3 length: 14 amino acids.

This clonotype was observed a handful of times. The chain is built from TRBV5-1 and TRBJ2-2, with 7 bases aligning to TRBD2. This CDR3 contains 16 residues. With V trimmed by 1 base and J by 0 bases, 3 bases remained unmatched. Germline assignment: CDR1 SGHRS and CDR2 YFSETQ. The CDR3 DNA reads TGCGCCAGCAGCTTGTCCAGCGGGGCGAACACCGGGGAGCTGTTTTTT. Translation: CASSLSSGANTGELFF.

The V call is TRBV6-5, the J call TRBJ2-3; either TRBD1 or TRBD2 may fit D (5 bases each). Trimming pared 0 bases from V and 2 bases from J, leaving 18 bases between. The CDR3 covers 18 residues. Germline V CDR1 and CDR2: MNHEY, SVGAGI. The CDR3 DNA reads TGTGCCAGCAGTTACTCTTCCGGCGAGCGAGGGGACACAGATACGCAGTATTTT. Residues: CASSYSSGERGDTDTQYF.

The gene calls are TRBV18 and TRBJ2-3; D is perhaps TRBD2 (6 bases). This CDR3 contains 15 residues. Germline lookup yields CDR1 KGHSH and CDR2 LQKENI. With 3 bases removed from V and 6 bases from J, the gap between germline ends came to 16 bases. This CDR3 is CASSPPGLRQDTQYF. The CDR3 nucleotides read TGTGCCAGCTCACCGCCGGGACTGAGACAGGATACGCAGTATTTT.

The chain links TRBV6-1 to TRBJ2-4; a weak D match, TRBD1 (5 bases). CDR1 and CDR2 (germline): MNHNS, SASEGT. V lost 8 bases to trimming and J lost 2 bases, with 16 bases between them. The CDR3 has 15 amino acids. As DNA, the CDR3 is TGTGCCAGCGAACGGACAATGTCGACCAAAAACATTCAGTACTTC. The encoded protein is CASERTMSTKNIQYF.

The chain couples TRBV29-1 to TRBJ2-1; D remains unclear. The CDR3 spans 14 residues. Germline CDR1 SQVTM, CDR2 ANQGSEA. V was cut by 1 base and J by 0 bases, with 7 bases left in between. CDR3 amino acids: CSVEVTSSYNEQFF. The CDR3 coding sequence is TGCAGCGTTGAAGTCACAAGCTCCTACAATGAGCAGTTCTTC.

The CDR3 reads CASGINQPQHF. DNA for the CDR3: TGTGCCAGCGGGATTAATCAGCCCCAGCATTTT. This sequence joins TRBV6-2 or TRBV6-3 and TRBJ1-5; D is uncertain. Trimming took off 8 bases at V and 4 bases at J, with 6 bases between the two ends. The length of the CDR3 is 11 residues. Germline V CDR1 and CDR2: MNHEY, SVGEGT.

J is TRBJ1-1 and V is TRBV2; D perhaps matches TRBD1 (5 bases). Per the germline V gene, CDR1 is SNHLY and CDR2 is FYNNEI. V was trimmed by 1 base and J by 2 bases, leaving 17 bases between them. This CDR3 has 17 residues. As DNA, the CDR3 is TGTGCCAGCAGTGAAGGGGGAGGTGTCAGGACAAACACTGAAGCTTTCTTT. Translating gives CASSEGGGVRTNTEAFF. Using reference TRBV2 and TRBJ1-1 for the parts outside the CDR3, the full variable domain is EPEVTQTPSHQVTQMGQEVILRCVPISNHLYFYWYRQILGQKVEFLVSFYNNEISEKSEIFDDQFSVERPDGSNFTLKIRSTKLEDSAMYFCASSEGGGVRTNTEAFFGQGTRLTVV.

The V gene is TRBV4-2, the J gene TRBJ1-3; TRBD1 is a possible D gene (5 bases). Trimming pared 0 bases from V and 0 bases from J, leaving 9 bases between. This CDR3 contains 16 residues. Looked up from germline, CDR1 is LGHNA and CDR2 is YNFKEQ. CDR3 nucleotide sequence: TGTGCCAGCAGCCAAGACGGGACGGACTCTGGAAACACCATATATTTT. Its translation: CASSQDGTDSGNTIYF.

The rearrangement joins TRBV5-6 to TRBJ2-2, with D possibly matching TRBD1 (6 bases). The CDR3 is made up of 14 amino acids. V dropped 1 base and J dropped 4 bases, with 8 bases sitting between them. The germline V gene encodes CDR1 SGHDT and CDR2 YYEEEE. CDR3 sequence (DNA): TGTGCCAGCAGCTTGAGGGGGAGCACCGGGGAGCTGTTTTTT. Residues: CASSLRGSTGELFF.

CDR3 coding DNA: TGTGCCAGCAGCGGCGGACAGGGGGAGCTCACTCCTCTCTACGAGCAGTACGTC. It codes for CASSGGQGELTPLYEQYV. The J gene is TRBJ2-7, the V gene TRBV5-6; the match to TRBD1 covers 10 bases. Trimming at V came to 4 bases and at J to 3 bases, leaving 16 bases not matched to a gene. In germline, CDR1 is SGHDT, CDR2 YYEEEE. The CDR3 has 18 amino acids.

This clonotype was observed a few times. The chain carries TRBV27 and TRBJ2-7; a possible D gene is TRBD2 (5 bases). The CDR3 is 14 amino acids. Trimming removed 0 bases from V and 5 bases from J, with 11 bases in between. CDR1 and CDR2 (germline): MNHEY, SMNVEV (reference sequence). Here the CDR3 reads CASSLSPAGNEQYF. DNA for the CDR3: TGTGCCAGCAGTTTATCTCCGGCCGGGAACGAGCAGTACTTC.

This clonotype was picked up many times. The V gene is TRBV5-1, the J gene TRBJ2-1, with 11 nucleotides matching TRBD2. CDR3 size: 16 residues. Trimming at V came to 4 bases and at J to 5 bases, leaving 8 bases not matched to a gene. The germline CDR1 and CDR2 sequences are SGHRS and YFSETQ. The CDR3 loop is CASSRSLAGAHNEQFF. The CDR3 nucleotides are TGCGCCAGCAGCCGATCACTAGCGGGGGCCCACAATGAGCAGTTCTTC. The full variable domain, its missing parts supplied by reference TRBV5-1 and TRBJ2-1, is KAGVTQTPRYLIKTRGQQVTLSCSPISGHRSVSWYQQTPGQGLQFLFEYFSETQRNKGNFPGRFSGRQFSNSRSEMNVSTLELGDSALYLCASSRSLAGAHNEQFFGPGTRLTVL.

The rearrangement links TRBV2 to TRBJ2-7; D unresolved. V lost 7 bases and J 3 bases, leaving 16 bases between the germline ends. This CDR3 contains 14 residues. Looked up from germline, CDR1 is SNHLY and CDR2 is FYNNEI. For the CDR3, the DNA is TGTGCCAGCAAGGTGGAGAACAGTGTCTACGAGCAGTACTTC. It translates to CASKVENSVYEQYF. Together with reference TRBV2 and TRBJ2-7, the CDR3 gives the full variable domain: EPEVTQTPSHQVTQMGQEVILRCVPISNHLYFYWYRQILGQKVEFLVSFYNNEISEKSEIFDDQFSVERPDGSNFTLKIRSTKLEDSAMYFCASKVENSVYEQYFGPGTRLTVT.

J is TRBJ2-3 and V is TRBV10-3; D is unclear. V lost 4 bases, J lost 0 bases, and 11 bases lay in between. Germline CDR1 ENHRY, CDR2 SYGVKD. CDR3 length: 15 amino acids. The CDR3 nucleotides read TGTGCCATCAGTGTAAGGATTACTAGCACAGATACGCAGTATTTT. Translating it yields CAISVRITSTDTQYF.

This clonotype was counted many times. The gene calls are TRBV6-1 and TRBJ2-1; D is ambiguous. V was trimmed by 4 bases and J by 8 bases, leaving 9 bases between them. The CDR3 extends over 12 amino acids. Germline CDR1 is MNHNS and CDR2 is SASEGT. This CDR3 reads CASSAVWDEQFF. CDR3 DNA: TGTGCCAGCAGTGCAGTTTGGGATGAGCAGTTCTTC.

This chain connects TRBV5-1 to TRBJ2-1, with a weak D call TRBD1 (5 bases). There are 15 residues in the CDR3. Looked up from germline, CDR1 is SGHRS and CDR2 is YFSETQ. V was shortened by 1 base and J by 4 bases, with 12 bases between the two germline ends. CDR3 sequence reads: CASSLSIRQYNEQFF. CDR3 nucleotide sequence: TGCGCCAGCAGCTTGAGTATTCGACAGTACAATGAGCAGTTCTTC.